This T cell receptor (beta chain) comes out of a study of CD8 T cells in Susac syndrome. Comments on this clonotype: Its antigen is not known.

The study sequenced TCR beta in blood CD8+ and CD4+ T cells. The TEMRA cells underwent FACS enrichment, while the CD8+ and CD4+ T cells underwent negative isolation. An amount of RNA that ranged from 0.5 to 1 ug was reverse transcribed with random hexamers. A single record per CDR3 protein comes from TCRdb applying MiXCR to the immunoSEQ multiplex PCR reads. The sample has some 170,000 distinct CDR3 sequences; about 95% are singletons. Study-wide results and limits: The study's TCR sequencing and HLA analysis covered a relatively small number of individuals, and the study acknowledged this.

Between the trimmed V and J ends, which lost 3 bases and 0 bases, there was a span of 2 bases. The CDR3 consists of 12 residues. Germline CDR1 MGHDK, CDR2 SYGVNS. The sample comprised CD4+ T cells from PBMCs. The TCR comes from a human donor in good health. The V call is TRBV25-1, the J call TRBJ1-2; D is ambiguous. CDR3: CASSESNYGYTF. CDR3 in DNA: TGTGCCAGCAGTGAGTCTAACTATGGCTACACCTTC.